Described below is a single TCR beta chain sequence and its context. Its antigen is undetermined. Clones were read by immunoSEQ multiplex PCR, and TCRdb kept only the in-frame ones, dropping some. The sample holds roughly 2,300,000 clones; 85% to 95% are singletons and the top ten take about 0.41%. The source of the sample is a study of shared clonotypes between healthy human individuals. CDR3 length: 15 residues. Trimming removed 1 base at V and 7 bases at J, with 16 bases between. Germline V gives CDR1 SGHTA, CDR2 FQGNSA. Investigators divided CD4+ cells into CD45RA+ naive and CD45RA-negative memory subsets. Study-wide results and limits: Though the depth was large, rarefaction showed that sorted-subset sequencing was incomplete. Investigators expected sequencing depth to affect clonotype sharing among donors.

The V gene is TRBV7-2, the J gene TRBJ1-1; no reliable D call. The receptor's source is a young man in good health. Some clones in this sample may be carry-over from other donors' samples. The specimen sequenced was naive CD4+ T cells from PBMCs. Subset in this sample: CD45RA+ positively selected. This CDR3 is CASSLELRSGVEAFF. Here the CDR3 DNA reads TGTGCCAGCAGCTTAGAGTTAAGGAGCGGGGTTGAAGCTTTCTTT.